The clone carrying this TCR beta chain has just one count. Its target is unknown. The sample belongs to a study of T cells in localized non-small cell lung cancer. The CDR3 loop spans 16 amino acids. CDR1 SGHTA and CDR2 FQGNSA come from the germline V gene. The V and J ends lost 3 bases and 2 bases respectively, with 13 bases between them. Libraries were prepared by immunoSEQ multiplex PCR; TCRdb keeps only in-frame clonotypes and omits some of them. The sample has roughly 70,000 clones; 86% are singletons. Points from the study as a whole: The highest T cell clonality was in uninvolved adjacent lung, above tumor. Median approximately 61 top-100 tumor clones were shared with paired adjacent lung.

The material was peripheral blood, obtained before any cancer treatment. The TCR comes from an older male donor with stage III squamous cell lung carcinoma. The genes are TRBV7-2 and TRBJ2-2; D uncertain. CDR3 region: CASSFSPVGNTGELFF. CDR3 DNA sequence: TGTGCCAGCAGCTTTAGCCCCGTAGGAAACACCGGGGAGCTGTTTTTT.